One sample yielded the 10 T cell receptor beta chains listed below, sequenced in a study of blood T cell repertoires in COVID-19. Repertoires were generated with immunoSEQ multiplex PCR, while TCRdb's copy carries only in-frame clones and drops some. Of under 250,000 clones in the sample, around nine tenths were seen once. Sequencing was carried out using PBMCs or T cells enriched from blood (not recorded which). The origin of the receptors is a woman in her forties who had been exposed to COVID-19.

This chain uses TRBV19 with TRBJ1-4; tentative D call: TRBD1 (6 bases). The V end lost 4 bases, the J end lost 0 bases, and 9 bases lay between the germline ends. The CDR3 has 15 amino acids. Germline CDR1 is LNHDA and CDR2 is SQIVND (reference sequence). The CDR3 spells CASSNRQATNEKLFF. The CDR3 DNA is TGTGCCAGTAGTAACCGACAGGCAACTAATGAAAAACTGTTTTTT.

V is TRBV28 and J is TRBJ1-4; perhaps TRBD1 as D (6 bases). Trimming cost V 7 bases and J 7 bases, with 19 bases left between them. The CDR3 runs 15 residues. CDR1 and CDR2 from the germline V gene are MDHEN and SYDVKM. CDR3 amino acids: CASTLSGGAGEKLFF. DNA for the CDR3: TGTGCCAGCACCCTCTCGGGGGGGGCAGGTGAAAAACTGTTTTTT.

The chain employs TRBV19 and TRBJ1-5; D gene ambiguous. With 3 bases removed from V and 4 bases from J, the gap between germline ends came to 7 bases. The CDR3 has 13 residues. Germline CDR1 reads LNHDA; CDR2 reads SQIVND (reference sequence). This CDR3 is CASSIARNQPQHF. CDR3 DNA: TGTGCCAGTAGTATCGCCAGAAATCAGCCCCAGCATTTT.

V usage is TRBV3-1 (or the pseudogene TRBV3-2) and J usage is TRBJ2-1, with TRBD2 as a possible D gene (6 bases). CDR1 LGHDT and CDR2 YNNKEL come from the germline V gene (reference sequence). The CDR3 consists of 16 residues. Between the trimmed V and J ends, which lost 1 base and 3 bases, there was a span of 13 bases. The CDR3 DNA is TGTGCCAGCAGCCAAGGGTCCGGGGGAGGCTACAATGAGCAGTTCTTC. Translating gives CASSQGSGGGYNEQFF.

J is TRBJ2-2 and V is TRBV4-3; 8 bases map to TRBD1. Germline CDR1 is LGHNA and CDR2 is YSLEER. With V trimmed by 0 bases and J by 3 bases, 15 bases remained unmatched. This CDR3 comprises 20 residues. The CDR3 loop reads CASSQDRVGWGQVYTGELFF. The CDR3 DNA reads TGCGCCAGCAGCCAAGATCGAGTCGGGTGGGGACAGGTCTACACCGGGGAGCTGTTTTTT.

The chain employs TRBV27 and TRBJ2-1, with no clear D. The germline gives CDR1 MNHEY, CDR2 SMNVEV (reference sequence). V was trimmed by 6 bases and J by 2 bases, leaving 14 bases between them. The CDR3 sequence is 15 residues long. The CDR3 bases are TGTGCCAGCAGAAGGAGTATAAGTCCCTACAATGAGCAGTTCTTC. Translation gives CASRRSISPYNEQFF.

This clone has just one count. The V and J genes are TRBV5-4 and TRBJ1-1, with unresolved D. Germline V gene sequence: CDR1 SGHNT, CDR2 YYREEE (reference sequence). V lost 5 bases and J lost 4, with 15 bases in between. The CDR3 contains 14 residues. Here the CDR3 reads CASRASETLTEAFF. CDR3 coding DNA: TGTGCCAGCAGGGCCTCCGAGACACTCACTGAAGCTTTCTTT. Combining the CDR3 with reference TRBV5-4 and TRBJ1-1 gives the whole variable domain ETGVTQSPTHLIKTRGQQVTLRCSSQSGHNTVSWYQQALGQGPQFIFQYYREEENGRGNFPPRFSGLQFPNYSSELNVNALELDDSALYLCASRASETLTEAFFGQGTRLTVV.

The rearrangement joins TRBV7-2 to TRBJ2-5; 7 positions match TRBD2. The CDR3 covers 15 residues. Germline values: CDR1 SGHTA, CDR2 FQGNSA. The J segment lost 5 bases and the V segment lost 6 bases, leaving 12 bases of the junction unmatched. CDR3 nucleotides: TGTGCCAGCAGTCGGGGGGACTACCTCCAGGAGACCCAGTACTTC. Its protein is CASSRGDYLQETQYF. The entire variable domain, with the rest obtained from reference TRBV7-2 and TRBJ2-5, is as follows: GAGVSQSPSNKVTEKGKDVELRCDPISGHTALYWYRQSLGQGLEFLIYFQGNSAPDKSGLPSDRFSAERTGGSVSTLTIQRTQQEDSAVYLCASSRGDYLQETQYFGPGTRLLVL.

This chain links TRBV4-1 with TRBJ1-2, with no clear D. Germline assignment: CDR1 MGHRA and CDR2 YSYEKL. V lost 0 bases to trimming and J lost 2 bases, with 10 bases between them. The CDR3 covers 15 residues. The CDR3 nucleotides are TGCGCCAGCAGCCAAGATGTGGGCGCGAACTATGGCTACACCTTC. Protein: CASSQDVGANYGYTF.

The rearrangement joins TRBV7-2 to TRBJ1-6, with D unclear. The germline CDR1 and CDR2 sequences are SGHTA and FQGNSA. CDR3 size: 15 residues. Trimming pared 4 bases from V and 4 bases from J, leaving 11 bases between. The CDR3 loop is CASSSEMSYNSPLHF. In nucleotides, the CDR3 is TGTGCCAGCAGCTCGGAGATGTCTTATAATTCACCCCTCCACTTT.